What follows are 6 T cell receptor beta chains derived from one specimen sequenced in a study of T cell responses to AZD1222 COVID-19 vaccine. Libraries were prepared by immunoSEQ multiplex PCR; TCRdb keeps only in-frame clonotypes and omits some of them. The data contain 150,000 to 180,000 clones, about 92% of them seen just once; the ten biggest clones take up approximately 19%. The input for sequencing was peripheral blood, taken on day 0 of AZD1222 vaccination. The receptor source for this set is an adult in good health.

V usage is TRBV4-1 and J usage is TRBJ1-5; possibly TRBD1 for D (5 bases). V shed 0 bases and J shed 5 bases, with 11 bases lying between them. There are 15 residues in the CDR3. The V gene's germline CDR1 is MGHRA and CDR2 YSYEKL. Here the CDR3 reads CASSQETGPHQPQHF. CDR3 nucleotide sequence: TGCGCCAGCAGCCAAGAAACGGGACCTCATCAGCCCCAGCATTTT.

CDR3 sequence reads: CASSLVESHEQFF. Written as DNA, the CDR3 is TGTGCCAGCAGCTTGGTCGAGAGCCATGAGCAGTTCTTC. V usage is TRBV5-4 and J usage is TRBJ2-1; D is ambiguous. This CDR3 is built from 13 residues. The germline V gene encodes CDR1 SGHNT and CDR2 YYREEE (reference sequence). Trimming shortened V by 0 bases and J by 8 bases, and 9 bases separated the two germline ends. Complete variable domain (other parts from reference TRBV5-4 and TRBJ2-1): ETGVTQSPTHLIKTRGQQVTLRCSSQSGHNTVSWYQQALGQGPQFIFQYYREEENGRGNFPPRFSGLQFPNYSSELNVNALELDDSALYLCASSLVESHEQFFGPGTRLTVL.

The rearrangement uses TRBV5-1 and TRBJ2-3; no firm D call. Germline CDR1 is SGHRS and CDR2 is YFSETQ. There are 15 residues in the CDR3. Trimming cost V 4 bases and J 2 bases, with 14 bases left between them. The CDR3 DNA reads as TGCGCCAGCAGCCCCCAGTTATCTATCACAGATACGCAGTATTTT. Residues: CASSPQLSITDTQYF.

V is TRBV19 and J is TRBJ1-6; 10 positions agree with TRBD1. The CDR3 is made up of 15 amino acids. CDR1 is LNHDA and CDR2 is SQIVND in the germline V gene (reference sequence). J lost 7 bases, V lost 4 bases, and 4 bases had no gene match. CDR3 sequence: CASSSRDRGNSPLHF. The CDR3 coding sequence is TGTGCCAGTAGTAGCCGGGACAGGGGAAATTCACCCCTCCACTTT.

As to this clone: This sample includes further DNA sequences coding for the same CDR3. Here the CDR3 DNA reads TGTGCCAGCAGCTTAGCAGGGGGTGAAAAACTGTTTTTT. This codes for CASSLAGGEKLFF. The rearrangement links TRBV7-9 to TRBJ1-4; D may be TRBD1 (6 bases). V was clipped by 0 bases and J by 7 bases, with 6 bases between them. CDR1 is SEHNR, CDR2 FQNEAQ, per germline (reference sequence). The CDR3 extends over 13 amino acids.

The rearrangement links TRBV19 to TRBJ2-1, with 13 bases identical to TRBD2. Per germline, CDR1 LNHDA and CDR2 SQIVND (reference sequence). V shed 6 bases, J shed 7 bases, and the junction held 9 bases outside the gene matches. This CDR3 comprises 16 residues. CDR3 loop: CASSHPGLAGPNEQFF. CDR3 nucleotides: TGTGCCAGTAGCCACCCGGGACTAGCGGGACCTAATGAGCAGTTCTTC. Complete variable domain (other parts from reference TRBV19 and TRBJ2-1): DGGITQSPKYLFRKEGQNVTLSCEQNLNHDAMYWYRQDPGQGLRLIYYSQIVNDFQKGDIAEGYSVSREKKESFPLTVTSAQKNPTAFYLCASSHPGLAGPNEQFFGPGTRLTVL.